This passage covers 27 T cell receptor beta chains from one sample sequenced in a study of CD4 T cells in relation to SARS-CoV-2 and coronaviruses. For these receptors, no antigen is known. Method: immunoSEQ multiplex PCR; TCRdb's copy keeps in-frame clones and lacks some. This table has around 30,000 clones, about three quarters appearing once. Sequencing used memory CD4+ T cells from PBMCs, cultured in vitro. The source is an adult with COVID-19.

V usage is TRBV12-3 or TRBV12-4 and J usage is TRBJ2-1; TRBD2 is a possible D gene (5 bases). Trimming removed 3 bases from V and 10 bases from J, with 7 bases in between. The CDR3 length is 11 residues. CDR3 coding DNA: TGTGCCAGCAGTTTGGAGGCAGAGCAGTTCTTC. This gives the protein CASSLEAEQFF.

The V and J genes are TRBV28 and TRBJ2-7; D is perhaps TRBD2 (7 bases). Germline lookup yields CDR1 MDHEN and CDR2 SYDVKM. This CDR3 comprises 14 residues. The V end was cut by 1 base, the J end by 4 bases, with 11 bases between. CDR3 loop: CASSLLGGRYEQYF. CDR3 bases: TGTGCCAGCAGTTTATTGGGGGGGCGGTACGAGCAGTACTTC.

The chain is built from TRBV7-2 and TRBJ1-3; no clear D gene. V was pared by 4 bases and J by 4 bases, with 8 bases between. This CDR3 spans 13 amino acids. From germline, CDR1 is SGHTA and CDR2 FQGNSA. CDR3 loop: CASSSLHGNTIYF. The CDR3 DNA sequence: TGTGCCAGCAGCTCCCTGCACGGAAACACCATATATTTT.

This clone was counted a few times. CDR3 amino acids: CASSLATANYGYTF. CDR3 coding DNA: TGTGCCAGCAGCTTAGCCACCGCAAACTATGGCTACACCTTC. The V gene is TRBV7-9, the J gene TRBJ1-2; D uncertain. The CDR3 runs 14 residues. The ends were cut back, 0 bases at V and 2 bases at J, with 7 bases in the middle. In germline, CDR1 is SEHNR, CDR2 FQNEAQ (reference sequence).

This clone was detected only once. The chain is built from TRBV28 and TRBJ2-7; 9 bases match TRBD2. The CDR3 runs to 15 residues. Trimming at V came to 6 bases and at J to 3 bases, leaving 9 bases not matched to a gene. Germline V gene sequence: CDR1 MDHEN, CDR2 SYDVKM. The CDR3 spells CASSQGREGFYEQYF. The CDR3 bases are TGTGCCAGCAGCCAGGGGCGGGAGGGTTTCTACGAGCAGTACTTC.

The chain is built from TRBV7-9 and TRBJ2-3, with D uncertain. Deletions cut 5 bases from V and 2 bases from J, with 17 bases between. CDR3 size: 16 residues. The V gene's germline CDR1 is SEHNR and CDR2 FQNEAQ (reference sequence). The CDR3 sequence is CASSRPSGPSTDTQYF. The CDR3 DNA sequence: TGTGCCAGCAGCCGCCCCTCTGGGCCCTCCACAGATACGCAGTATTTT.

This clone was observed once. The chain joins TRBV3-1 (or the pseudogene TRBV3-2) to TRBJ2-2; TRBD2 matches at 11 bases. In germline, CDR1 is LGHDT, CDR2 YNNKEL (reference sequence). The CDR3 is 16 residues long. The trim removed 5 bases at V and 4 bases at J, leaving 6 bases unmatched. CDR3 sequence reads: CASSKIAGGGTGELFF. The CDR3, as DNA: TGTGCCAGCAGCAAAATAGCGGGAGGGGGCACCGGGGAGCTGTTTTTT.

This chain connects TRBV4-1 to TRBJ2-5, with D tentatively TRBD1 (6 bases). This CDR3 contains 15 residues. CDR1 and CDR2 from the germline V gene are MGHRA and YSYEKL. V lost 2 bases and J lost 5, with 15 bases in between. The CDR3 bases are TGCGCCAGCAGCCAACAGGGGCTGATGGGTGAGACCCAGTACTTC. Its translation is CASSQQGLMGETQYF.

V and J are TRBV5-1 and TRBJ2-5; the D gene could be TRBD1 or TRBD2 (5 bases each). Germline CDR1 and CDR2: SGHRS and YFSETQ. Trimming pared 4 bases from V and 5 bases from J, leaving 21 bases between. The CDR3 is made up of 16 amino acids. The CDR3 reads CASSGASSLRSETQYF. In DNA form, the CDR3 reads TGCGCCAGCAGCGGGGCTAGCAGTTTGAGGTCGGAGACCCAGTACTTC.

The rearrangement links TRBV10-3 to TRBJ2-1; 13 bases are shared with TRBD2. Looked up from germline, CDR1 is ENHRY and CDR2 is SYGVKD. J gave up 6 bases and V 8 bases, and 1 base lay outside the gene matches. The CDR3 is 13 residues long. In DNA form, the CDR3 reads TGTGCCATCGGGACTAGCGGGACCAATGAGCAGTTCTTC. It is translated as CAIGTSGTNEQFF.

The chain couples TRBV5-1 to TRBJ2-3, with 10 positions matching TRBD2. The germline CDR1 and CDR2 sequences are SGHRS and YFSETQ. V dropped 4 bases and J dropped 6; count of bases not matched to a gene: 11. CDR3 length equals 16 residues. As DNA, the CDR3 is TGCGCCAGCAGCCCATCTCTAGCGGGAGTTACTGATACGCAGTATTTT. Residues: CASSPSLAGVTDTQYF.

This chain joins TRBV28 and TRBJ2-7, with D possibly being TRBD2 (5 bases). The germline V and J ends were trimmed by 6 bases and 1 base, with 19 bases remaining between them. This CDR3 is built from 16 residues. CDR1 MDHEN and CDR2 SYDVKM come from the germline V gene. CDR3 loop: CASSLRRTEPSYEQYF. The CDR3 DNA reads TGTGCCAGCAGCCTTCGGAGGACGGAACCATCCTACGAGCAGTACTTC.

Notes on this clone: A read error may produce the germline difference seen at one junction end. This sequence joins TRBV20-1 and TRBJ2-1, with 9 nucleotides matching TRBD2. This CDR3 is built from 14 residues. Germline CDR1 is DFQATT and CDR2 is SNEGSKA (reference sequence). This chain's CDR3 is CSASLDTTSGPLLF. The DNA of the CDR3 is TGCAGTGCTAGTTTGGATACGACTAGCGGACCTTTACTCTTC.

The chain couples TRBV7-9 to TRBJ2-1; 8 bases match TRBD1. The junction had 10 bases not matched to a gene; V was cut back by 5 bases and J by 7 bases. Germline V gene sequence: CDR1 SEHNR, CDR2 FQNEAQ (reference sequence). The CDR3 consists of 15 residues. The CDR3 loop is CASSPKRRTGNEQFF. The CDR3, as DNA: TGTGCCAGCAGCCCAAAGAGGCGGACAGGGAATGAGCAGTTCTTC.

V usage is TRBV18 and J usage is TRBJ2-3; TRBD1 might be the D (5 bases). This CDR3 spans 18 amino acids. Germline V gives CDR1 KGHSH, CDR2 LQKENI. Trimming took off 6 bases at V and 0 bases at J, with 22 bases between the two ends. The CDR3 is CASSRENRKSSSTDTQYF. DNA for the CDR3: TGTGCCAGCTCCCGAGAAAACAGGAAATCCTCTAGCACAGATACGCAGTATTTT.

In its sample, this clone was seen once. The chain employs TRBV4-3 and TRBJ1-6, with TRBD1 matching 11 bases. The CDR3 covers 15 residues. Trimming removed 1 base from V and 8 bases from J; junction bases left unmatched: 1. The germline V gene encodes CDR1 LGHNA and CDR2 YSLEER. The CDR3: CASSQGTGGYSPLHF. The CDR3 coding sequence is TGCGCCAGCAGCCAAGGGACAGGGGGCTATTCACCCCTCCACTTT.

V is TRBV4-2 and J is TRBJ2-3, with D hard to call. The germline V and J ends were trimmed by 4 bases and 1 base, with 18 bases remaining between them. CDR3 size: 17 residues. Looked up from germline, CDR1 is LGHNA and CDR2 is YNFKEQ. The CDR3 region is CASSLQPGISGTDTQYF. CDR3 coding DNA: TGTGCCAGCAGCCTCCAGCCCGGTATTTCGGGCACAGATACGCAGTATTTT.

The rearrangement links TRBV19 to TRBJ2-5; possible D gene TRBD2, 5 bases. The CDR3 consists of 14 residues. Germline-derived CDR1 and CDR2 are LNHDA and SQIVND (reference sequence). The V end was cut by 4 bases, the J end by 3 bases, with 12 bases between. Written as DNA, the CDR3 is TGTGCCAGTAGTACCGGACCGGGAAAAGAGACCCAGTACTTC. This encodes CASSTGPGKETQYF.

This clone was observed a single time. The V call is TRBV2, the J call TRBJ2-1, with D perhaps being TRBD1 or TRBD2 (6 bases each). CDR3 size: 13 residues. The germline V and J ends were trimmed by 11 bases and 7 bases, with 18 bases remaining between them. Germline values: CDR1 SNHLY, CDR2 FYNNEI. CDR3: CAVRKGGGNEQFF. The CDR3, as DNA: TGTGCCGTTAGAAAGGGGGGCGGGAATGAGCAGTTCTTC. The variable domain in full, completed from reference TRBV2 and TRBJ2-1, reads EPEVTQTPSHQVTQMGQEVILRCVPISNHLYFYWYRQILGQKVEFLVSFYNNEISEKSEIFDDQFSVERPDGSNFTLKIRSTKLEDSAMYFCAVRKGGGNEQFFGPGTRLTVL.

The DNA for the CDR3 is TGTGCCAGCAGCCAAAGGGCCGCCAGGGGGGACGAGCAGTACTTC. Protein product: CASSQRAARGDEQYF. The chain carries TRBV3-1 (or the pseudogene TRBV3-2) and TRBJ2-7; possible D gene TRBD1, 7 bases. The CDR3 contains 15 residues. V lost 2 bases to trimming and J lost 5 bases, with 16 bases between them. Germline CDR1 LGHDT, CDR2 YNNKEL (reference sequence).

This chain uses TRBV2 with TRBJ2-2, with TRBD1 matching 8 bases. Trimming cost V 11 bases and J 6 bases; bases outside gene matches: 11. This CDR3 comprises 14 residues. Looked up from germline, CDR1 is SNHLY and CDR2 is FYNNEI. The DNA for the CDR3 is TGTGCCTCGGCCGGACAGGGTTCGGCCGGGGAGCTGTTTTTT. Translation gives CASAGQGSAGELFF.

This clone was counted a few times. The chain recombines TRBV9 with TRBJ2-2; no definite D call. V dropped 1 base and J dropped 1 base, with 8 bases sitting between them. The germline gives CDR1 SGDLS, CDR2 YYNGEE. The CDR3 consists of 15 residues. CDR3 region: CASSVRWQNTGELFF. The CDR3 DNA reads TGTGCCAGCAGCGTAAGGTGGCAGAACACCGGGGAGCTGTTTTTT.

V is TRBV28 and J is TRBJ1-2; unclear D gene. Trimming left V 7 bases short and J 8 bases short, with 14 bases between. The V gene's germline CDR1 is MDHEN and CDR2 SYDVKM. The CDR3 extends over 12 amino acids. The CDR3 DNA sequence: TGTGCCAGCAAGACGGATGAAAGGGGCTACACCTTC. Translated: CASKTDERGYTF.

This clone appeared a few times. The CDR3 bases are TGTGCCAGTAGTCTCAAGGGGGATTTTGAGCCCCAGCATTTT. Protein: CASSLKGDFEPQHF. The chain joins TRBV19 to TRBJ1-5; tentative D call: TRBD1 (6 bases). The CDR3 totals 14 residues. V was cut by 5 bases and J by 8 bases, with 16 bases left in between. The germline V gene encodes CDR1 LNHDA and CDR2 SQIVND (reference sequence).

The genes are TRBV27 and TRBJ2-7; TRBD2 matches 7 bases. CDR1 and CDR2 from the germline V gene are MNHEY and SMNVEV (reference sequence). The CDR3 contains 14 residues. V dropped 8 bases and J dropped 5; count of bases not matched to a gene: 12. CDR3 nucleotide sequence: TGTGCCAGCCGCCAAACTCCACTAGCGAACGAGCAGTACTTC. It is translated as CASRQTPLANEQYF.

Only a few counts were recorded for this clone. The chain links TRBV18 to TRBJ1-1; TRBD1 matches 7 bases. The CDR3 consists of 14 residues. Germline V CDR1 and CDR2: KGHSH, LQKENI. Trimming took 5 bases from V and 2 from J; bases not matched to a gene: 5. Written as DNA, the CDR3 is TGTGCCAGCTCAGAAGCAGGGGGTAACACTGAAGCTTTCTTT. Its protein is CASSEAGGNTEAFF.

The rearrangement links TRBV9 to TRBJ1-2; D call uncertain. Germline V gene lookup returns CDR1 SGDLS and CDR2 YYNGEE. The V and J ends lost 4 bases and 5 bases respectively, with 12 bases between them. The CDR3 loop spans 13 amino acids. DNA of the CDR3: TGTGCCAGCAGCTCCCGGTCGGGATATGGCTACACCTTC. Residues: CASSSRSGYGYTF.